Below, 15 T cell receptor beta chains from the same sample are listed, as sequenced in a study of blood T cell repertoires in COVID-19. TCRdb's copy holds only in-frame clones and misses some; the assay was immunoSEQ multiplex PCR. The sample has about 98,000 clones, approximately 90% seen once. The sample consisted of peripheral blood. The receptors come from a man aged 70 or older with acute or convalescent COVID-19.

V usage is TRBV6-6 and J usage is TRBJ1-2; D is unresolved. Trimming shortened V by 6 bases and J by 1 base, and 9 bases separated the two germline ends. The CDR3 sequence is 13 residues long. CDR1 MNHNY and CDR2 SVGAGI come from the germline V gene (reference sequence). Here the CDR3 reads CASSNQINYGYTF. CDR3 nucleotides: TGTGCCAGCAGCAATCAAATTAACTATGGCTACACCTTC.

The CDR3 reads CASSFGTGGTGNTIYF. DNA of the CDR3: TGTGCCAGCAGCTTCGGGACAGGGGGCACTGGAAACACCATATATTTT. The chain recombines TRBV6-2 or TRBV6-3 with TRBJ1-3, with 12 bases lining up with TRBD1. Germline V CDR1 and CDR2: MNHEY, SVGEGT. This CDR3 region has 16 residues. With 6 bases clipped from V and 2 bases from J, the junction kept 5 bases outside the gene matches.

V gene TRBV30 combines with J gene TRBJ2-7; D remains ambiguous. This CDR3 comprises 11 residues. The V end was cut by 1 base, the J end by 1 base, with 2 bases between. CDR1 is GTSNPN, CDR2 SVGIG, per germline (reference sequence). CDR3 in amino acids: CAWSASYEQYF. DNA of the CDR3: TGTGCCTGGAGTGCTTCCTACGAGCAGTACTTC.

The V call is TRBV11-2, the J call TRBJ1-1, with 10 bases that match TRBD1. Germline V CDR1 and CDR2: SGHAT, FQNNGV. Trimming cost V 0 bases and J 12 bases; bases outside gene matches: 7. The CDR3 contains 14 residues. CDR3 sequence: CASSLDRQGAPPFF. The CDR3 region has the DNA TGTGCCAGCAGCTTAGATCGACAGGGGGCGCCCCCTTTCTTT. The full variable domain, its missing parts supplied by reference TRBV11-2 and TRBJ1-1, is EAGVAQSPRYKIIEKRQSVAFWCNPISGHATLYWYQQILGQGPKLLIQFQNNGVVDDSQLPKDRFSAERLKGVDSTLKIQPAKLEDSAVYLCASSLDRQGAPPFFGQGTRLTVV.

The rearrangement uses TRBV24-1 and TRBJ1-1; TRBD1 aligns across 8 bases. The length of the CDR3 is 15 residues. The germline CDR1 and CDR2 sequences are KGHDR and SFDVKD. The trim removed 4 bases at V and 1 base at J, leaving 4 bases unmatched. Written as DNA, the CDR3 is TGTGCCACCAGTGACACCGGGACAGGGAACACTGAAGCTTTCTTT. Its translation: CATSDTGTGNTEAFF.

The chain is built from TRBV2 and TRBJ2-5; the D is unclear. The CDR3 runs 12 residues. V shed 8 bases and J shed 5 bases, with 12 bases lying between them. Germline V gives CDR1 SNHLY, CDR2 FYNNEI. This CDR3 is CASELVRETQYF. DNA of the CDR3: TGTGCCAGCGAGCTAGTACGGGAGACCCAGTACTTC.

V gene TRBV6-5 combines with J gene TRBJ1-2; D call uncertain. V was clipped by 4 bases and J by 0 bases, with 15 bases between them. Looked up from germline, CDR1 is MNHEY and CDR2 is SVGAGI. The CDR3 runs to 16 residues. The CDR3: CASSSGPGGANYGYTF. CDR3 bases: TGTGCCAGCAGTTCCGGGCCCGGCGGGGCTAACTATGGCTACACCTTC.

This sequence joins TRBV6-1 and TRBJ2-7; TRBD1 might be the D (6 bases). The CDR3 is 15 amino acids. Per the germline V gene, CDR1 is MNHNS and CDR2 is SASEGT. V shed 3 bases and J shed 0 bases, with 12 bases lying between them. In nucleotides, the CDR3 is TGTGCCAGCAGTGAGGAGGCAGGGGACTCCTACGAGCAGTACGTC. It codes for CASSEEAGDSYEQYV.

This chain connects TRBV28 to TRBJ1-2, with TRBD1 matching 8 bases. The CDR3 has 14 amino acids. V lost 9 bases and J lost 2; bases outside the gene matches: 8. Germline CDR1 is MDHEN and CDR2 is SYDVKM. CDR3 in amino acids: CASSGQGGNYGYTF. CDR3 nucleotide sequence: TGTGCCAGTTCCGGACAGGGCGGAAACTATGGCTACACCTTC.

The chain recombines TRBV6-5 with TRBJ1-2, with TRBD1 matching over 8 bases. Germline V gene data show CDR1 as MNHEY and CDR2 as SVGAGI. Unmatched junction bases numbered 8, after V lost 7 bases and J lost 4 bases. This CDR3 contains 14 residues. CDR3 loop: CASTWTGTGYGYTF. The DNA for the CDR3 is TGTGCCAGCACCTGGACAGGGACGGGCTATGGCTACACCTTC.

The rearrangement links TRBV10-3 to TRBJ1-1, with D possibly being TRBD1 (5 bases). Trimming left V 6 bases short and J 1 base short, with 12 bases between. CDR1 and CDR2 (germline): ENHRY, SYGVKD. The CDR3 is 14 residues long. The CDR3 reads CAISKGAENTEAFF. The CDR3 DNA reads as TGTGCCATCAGCAAAGGGGCGGAGAACACTGAAGCTTTCTTT.

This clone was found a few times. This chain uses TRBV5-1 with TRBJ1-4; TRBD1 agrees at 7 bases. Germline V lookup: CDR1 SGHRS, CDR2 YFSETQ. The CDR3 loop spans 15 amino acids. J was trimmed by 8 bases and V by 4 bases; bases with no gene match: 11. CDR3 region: CASSGDSSRQEKLFF. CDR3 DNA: TGCGCCAGCAGCGGGGACAGCTCCCGCCAGGAAAAACTGTTTTTT.

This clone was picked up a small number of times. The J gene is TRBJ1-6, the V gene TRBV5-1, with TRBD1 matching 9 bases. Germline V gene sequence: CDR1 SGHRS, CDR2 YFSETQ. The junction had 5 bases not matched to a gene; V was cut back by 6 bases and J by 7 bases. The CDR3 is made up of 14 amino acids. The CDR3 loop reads CASTIGTGNSPLHF. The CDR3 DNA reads TGCGCCAGCACCATCGGGACAGGGAATTCACCCCTCCACTTT.

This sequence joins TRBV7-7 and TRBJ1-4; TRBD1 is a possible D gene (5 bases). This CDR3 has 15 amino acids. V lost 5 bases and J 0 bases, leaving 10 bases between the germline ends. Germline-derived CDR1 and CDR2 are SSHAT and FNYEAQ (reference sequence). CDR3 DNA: TGTGCCAGCAGCCCCAGGGCGGCAACTAATGAAAAACTGTTTTTT. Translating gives CASSPRAATNEKLFF. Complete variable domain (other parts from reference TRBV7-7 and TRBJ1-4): GAGVSQSPRYKVTKRGQDVTLRCDPISSHATLYWYQQALGQGPEFLTYFNYEAQPDKSGLPSDRFSAERPEGSISTLTIQRTEQRDSAMYRCASSPRAATNEKLFFGSGTQLSVL.

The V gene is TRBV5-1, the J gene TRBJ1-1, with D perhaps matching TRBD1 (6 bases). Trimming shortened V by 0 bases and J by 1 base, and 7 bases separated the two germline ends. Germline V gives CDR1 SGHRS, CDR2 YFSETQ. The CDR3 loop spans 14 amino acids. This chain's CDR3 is CASSLGQANTEAFF. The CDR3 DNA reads TGCGCCAGCAGCTTGGGACAGGCGAACACTGAAGCTTTCTTT.